What follows describes a single TCR beta chain. This entry is derived from a study of blood T cell repertoires in COVID-19. V was clipped by 4 bases and J by 5 bases; unmatched bases: 11. Germline V gene data show CDR1 as SGHNT and CDR2 as YYREEE (reference sequence). This CDR3 spans 16 amino acids. Profiled with immunoSEQ multiplex PCR; TCRdb holds only in-frame clones, not every one. The sample lists 90,000 or so clones, around 87% occurring once. This clonotype originated in a human donor in a cohort sampled during active COVID-19. This chain joins TRBV5-4 and TRBJ2-3; 9 bases match TRBD2. The specimen sequenced was peripheral blood. The CDR3 DNA reads TGTGCCAGCAGCCCCAACGCGGGGGGGGCTAGAGATACGCAGTATTTT. This gives the protein CASSPNAGGARDTQYF. The full variable domain, completed using reference TRBV5-4 and TRBJ2-3, is ETGVTQSPTHLIKTRGQQVTLRCSSQSGHNTVSWYQQALGQGPQFIFQYYREEENGRGNFPPRFSGLQFPNYSSELNVNALELDDSALYLCASSPNAGGARDTQYFGPGTRLTVL.